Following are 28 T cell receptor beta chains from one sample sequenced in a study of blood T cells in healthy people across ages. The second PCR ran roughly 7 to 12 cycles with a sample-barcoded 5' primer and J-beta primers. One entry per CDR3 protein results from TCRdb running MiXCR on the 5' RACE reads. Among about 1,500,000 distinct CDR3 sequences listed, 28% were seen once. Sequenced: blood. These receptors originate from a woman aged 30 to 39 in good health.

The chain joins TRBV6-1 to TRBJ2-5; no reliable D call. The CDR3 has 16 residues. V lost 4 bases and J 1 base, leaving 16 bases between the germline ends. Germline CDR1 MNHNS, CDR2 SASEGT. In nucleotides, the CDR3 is TGTGCCAGCAGTGGGGCAGTTGTGTCCCTCCAAGAGACCCAGTACTTC. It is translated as CASSGAVVSLQETQYF.

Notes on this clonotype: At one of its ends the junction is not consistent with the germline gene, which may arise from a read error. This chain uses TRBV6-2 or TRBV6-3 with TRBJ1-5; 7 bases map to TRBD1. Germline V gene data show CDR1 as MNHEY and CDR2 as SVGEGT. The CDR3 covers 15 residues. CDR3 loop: CASRRQGGSNRPQHF. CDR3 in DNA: TGTGCCAGCAGAAGACAGGGCGGGAGCAATCGGCCCCAGCATTTT.

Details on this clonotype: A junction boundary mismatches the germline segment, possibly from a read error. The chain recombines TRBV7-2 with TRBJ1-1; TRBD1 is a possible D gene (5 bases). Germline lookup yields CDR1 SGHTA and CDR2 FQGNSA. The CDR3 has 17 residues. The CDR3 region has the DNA TGTGTCAGCAGCCCACCCTATAGGGCAGGGCTGAACACTGAAGCTTTCTTT. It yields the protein CVSSPPYRAGLNTEAFF.

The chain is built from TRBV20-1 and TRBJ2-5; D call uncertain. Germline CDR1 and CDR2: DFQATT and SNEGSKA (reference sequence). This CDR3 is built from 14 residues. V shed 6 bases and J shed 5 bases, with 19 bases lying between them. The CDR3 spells CSATSRNWHETQYF. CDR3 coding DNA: TGCAGTGCGACCTCTAGAAATTGGCATGAGACCCAGTACTTC.

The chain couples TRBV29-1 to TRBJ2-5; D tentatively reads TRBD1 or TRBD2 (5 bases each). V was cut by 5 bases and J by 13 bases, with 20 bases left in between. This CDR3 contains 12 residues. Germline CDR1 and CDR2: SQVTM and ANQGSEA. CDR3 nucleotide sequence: TGCAGCGTTTTGGGAGCAGGGCACGAGCGGTACTTC. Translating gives CSVLGAGHERYF.

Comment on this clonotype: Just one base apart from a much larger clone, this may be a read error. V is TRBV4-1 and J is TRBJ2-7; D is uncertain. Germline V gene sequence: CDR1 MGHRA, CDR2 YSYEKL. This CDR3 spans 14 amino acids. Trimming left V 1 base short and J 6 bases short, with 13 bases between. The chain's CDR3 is CASSQVTTSSEQYF. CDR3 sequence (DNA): TGCGCCAGCAGCCAAGTGACGACTTCATCCGAGCAGTACTTC.

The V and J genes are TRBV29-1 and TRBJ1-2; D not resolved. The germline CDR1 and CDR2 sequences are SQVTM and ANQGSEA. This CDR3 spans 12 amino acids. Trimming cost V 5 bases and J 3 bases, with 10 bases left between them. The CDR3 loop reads CSVTEYYYGYTF. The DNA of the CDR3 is TGCAGCGTTACAGAATACTACTATGGCTACACCTTC.

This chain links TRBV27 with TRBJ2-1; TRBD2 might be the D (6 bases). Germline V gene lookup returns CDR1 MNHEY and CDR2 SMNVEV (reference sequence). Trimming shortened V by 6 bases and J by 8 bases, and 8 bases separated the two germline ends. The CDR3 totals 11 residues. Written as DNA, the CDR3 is TGTGCCAGCAGCGGGGACTATGAGCAGTTCTTC. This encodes CASSGDYEQFF.

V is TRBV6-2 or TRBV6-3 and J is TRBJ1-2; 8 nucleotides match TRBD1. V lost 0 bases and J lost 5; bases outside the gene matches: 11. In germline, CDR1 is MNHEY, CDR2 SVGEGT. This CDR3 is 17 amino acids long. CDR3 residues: CASSYSKVSGQGYGYTF. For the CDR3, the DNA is TGTGCCAGCAGTTACTCGAAGGTTTCCGGACAGGGTTATGGCTACACCTTC.

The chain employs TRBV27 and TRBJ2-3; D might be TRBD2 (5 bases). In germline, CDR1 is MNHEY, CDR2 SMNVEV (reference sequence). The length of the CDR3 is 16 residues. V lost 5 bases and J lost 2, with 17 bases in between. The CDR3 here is CASSPGLYQITDTQYF. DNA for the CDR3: TGTGCCAGCAGTCCTGGACTTTATCAAATCACAGATACGCAGTATTTT.

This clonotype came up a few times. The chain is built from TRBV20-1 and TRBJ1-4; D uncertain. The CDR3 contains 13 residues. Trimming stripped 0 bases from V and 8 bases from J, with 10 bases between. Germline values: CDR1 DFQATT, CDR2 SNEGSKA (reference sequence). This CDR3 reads CSARDYANEKLFF. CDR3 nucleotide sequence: TGCAGTGCTAGAGATTATGCGAACGAAAAACTGTTTTTT.

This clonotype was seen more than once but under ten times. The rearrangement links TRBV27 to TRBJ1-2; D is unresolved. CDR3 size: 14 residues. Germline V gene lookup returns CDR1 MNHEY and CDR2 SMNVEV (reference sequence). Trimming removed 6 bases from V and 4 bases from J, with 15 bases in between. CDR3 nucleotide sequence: TGTGCCAGCAGGACAAACAGCGCTTTCTATGGCTACACCTTC. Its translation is CASRTNSAFYGYTF.

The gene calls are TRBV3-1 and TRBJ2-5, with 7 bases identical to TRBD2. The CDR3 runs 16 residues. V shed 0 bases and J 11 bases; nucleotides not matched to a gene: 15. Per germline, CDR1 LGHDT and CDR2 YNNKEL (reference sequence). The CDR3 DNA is TGTGCCAGCAGCCAAGACCCCCGGGGTCAGGCGGGGGAGCAGTACTTC. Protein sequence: CASSQDPRGQAGEQYF.

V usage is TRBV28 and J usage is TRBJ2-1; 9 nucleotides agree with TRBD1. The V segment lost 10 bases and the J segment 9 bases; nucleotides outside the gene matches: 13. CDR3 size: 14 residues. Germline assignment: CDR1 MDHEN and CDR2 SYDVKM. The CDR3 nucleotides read TGTGCCATCAGGGCCGGGGACAGGGCCCTTGAGCAGTTCTTC. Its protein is CAIRAGDRALEQFF.

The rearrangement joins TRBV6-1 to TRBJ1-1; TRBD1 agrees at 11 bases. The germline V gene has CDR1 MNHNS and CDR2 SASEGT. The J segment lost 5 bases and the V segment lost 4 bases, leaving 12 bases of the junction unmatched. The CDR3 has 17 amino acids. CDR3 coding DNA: TGTGCCAGCAGTGGCCGGACAGGGGGCGCGGATGGGACTGAAGCTTTCTTT. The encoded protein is CASSGRTGGADGTEAFF.

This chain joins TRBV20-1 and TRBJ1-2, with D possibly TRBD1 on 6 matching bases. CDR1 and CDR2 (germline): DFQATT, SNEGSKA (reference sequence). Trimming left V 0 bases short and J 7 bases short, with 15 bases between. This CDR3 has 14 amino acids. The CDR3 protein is CSAREGQGRVGYTF. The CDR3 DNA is TGCAGTGCTAGAGAAGGGCAGGGGAGGGTTGGCTACACCTTC.

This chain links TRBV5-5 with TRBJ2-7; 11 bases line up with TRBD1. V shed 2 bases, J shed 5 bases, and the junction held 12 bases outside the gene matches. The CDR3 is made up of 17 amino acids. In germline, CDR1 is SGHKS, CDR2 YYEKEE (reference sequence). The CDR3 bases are TGTGCCAGCAGCTTAGGACAGGGGGCCCTTCCGAAGAACGAGCAGTACTTC. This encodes CASSLGQGALPKNEQYF.

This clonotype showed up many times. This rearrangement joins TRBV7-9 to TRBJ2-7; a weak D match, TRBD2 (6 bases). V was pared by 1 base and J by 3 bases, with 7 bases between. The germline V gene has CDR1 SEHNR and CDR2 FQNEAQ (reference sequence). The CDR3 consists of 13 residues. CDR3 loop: CASSLVGGYEQYF. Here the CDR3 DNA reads TGTGCCAGCAGCTTAGTCGGGGGCTACGAGCAGTACTTC.

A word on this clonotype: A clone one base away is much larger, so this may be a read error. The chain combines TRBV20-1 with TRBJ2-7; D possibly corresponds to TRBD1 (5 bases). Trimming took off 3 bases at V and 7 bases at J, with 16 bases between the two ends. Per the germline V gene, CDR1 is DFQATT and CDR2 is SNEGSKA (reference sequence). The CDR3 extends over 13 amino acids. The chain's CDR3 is CSASWAGYNEQYF. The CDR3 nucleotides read TGCAGTGCTAGTTGGGCAGGGTACAATGAGCAGTACTTC.

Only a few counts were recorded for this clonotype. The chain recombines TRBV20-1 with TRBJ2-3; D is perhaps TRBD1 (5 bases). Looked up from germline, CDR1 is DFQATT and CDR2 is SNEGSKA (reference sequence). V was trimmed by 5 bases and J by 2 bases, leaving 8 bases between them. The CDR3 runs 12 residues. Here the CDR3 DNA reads TGCAGTGCTCCACAGGTCACAGATACGCAGTATTTT. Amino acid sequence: CSAPQVTDTQYF.

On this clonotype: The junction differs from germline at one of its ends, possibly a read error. This CDR3 reads CASSLATGVGSTIYF. Here the CDR3 DNA reads TGCGCCAGCAGCTTGGCGACGGGCGTGGGAAGCACCATATATTTT. V usage is TRBV5-1 and J usage is TRBJ1-3; the D is unclear. This CDR3 comprises 15 residues. Germline CDR1 SGHRS, CDR2 YFSETQ.

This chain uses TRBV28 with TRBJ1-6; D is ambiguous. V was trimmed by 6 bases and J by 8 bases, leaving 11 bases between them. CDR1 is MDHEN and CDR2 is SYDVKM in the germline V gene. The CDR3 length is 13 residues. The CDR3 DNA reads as TGTGCCAGCAGATTGGCGGCCCATTCACCCCTCCACTTT. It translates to CASRLAAHSPLHF.

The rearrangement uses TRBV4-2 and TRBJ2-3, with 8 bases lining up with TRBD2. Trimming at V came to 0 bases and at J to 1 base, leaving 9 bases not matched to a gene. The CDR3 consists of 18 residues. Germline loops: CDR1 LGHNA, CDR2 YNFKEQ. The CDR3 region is CASSQETGGGSGTDTQYF. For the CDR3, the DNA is TGTGCCAGCAGCCAAGAAACGGGCGGGGGGTCCGGCACAGATACGCAGTATTTT.

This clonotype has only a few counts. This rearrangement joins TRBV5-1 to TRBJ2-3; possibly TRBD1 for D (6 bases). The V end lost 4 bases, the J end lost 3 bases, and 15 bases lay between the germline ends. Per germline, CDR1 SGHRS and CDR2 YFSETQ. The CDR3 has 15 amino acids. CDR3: CASSTDRLVTDTQYF. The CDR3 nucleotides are TGCGCCAGCAGCACCGACAGGCTCGTGACAGATACGCAGTATTTT. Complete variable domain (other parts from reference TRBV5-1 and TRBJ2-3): KAGVTQTPRYLIKTRGQQVTLSCSPISGHRSVSWYQQTPGQGLQFLFEYFSETQRNKGNFPGRFSGRQFSNSRSEMNVSTLELGDSALYLCASSTDRLVTDTQYFGPGTRLTVL.

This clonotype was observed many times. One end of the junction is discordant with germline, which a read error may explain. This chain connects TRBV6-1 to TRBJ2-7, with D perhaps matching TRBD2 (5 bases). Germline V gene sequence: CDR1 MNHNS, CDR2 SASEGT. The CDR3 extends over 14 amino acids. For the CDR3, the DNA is TGTGCCTGCAGTGGAGCGGATTATACCTACGAGCAGTACTTC. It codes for CACSGADYTYEQYF.

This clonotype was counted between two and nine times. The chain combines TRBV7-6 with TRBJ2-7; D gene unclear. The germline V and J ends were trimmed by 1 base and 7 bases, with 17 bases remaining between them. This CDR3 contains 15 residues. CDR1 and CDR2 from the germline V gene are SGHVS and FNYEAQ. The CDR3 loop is CASSLEGNAYNEQYF. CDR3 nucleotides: TGTGCCAGCAGCTTAGAAGGGAACGCCTACAATGAGCAGTACTTC. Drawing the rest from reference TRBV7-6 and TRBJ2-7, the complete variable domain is GAGVSQSPRYKVTKRGQDVALRCDPISGHVSLYWYRQALGQGPEFLTYFNYEAQQDKSGLPNDRFSAERPEGSISTLTIQRTEQRDSAMYRCASSLEGNAYNEQYFGPGTRLTVT.

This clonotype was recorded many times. This CDR3 is CASSSADRSYEQYF. The CDR3 DNA follows: TGTGCCAGCAGCTCCGCGGACAGAAGCTACGAGCAGTACTTC. The chain uses TRBV7-9 and TRBJ2-7, with D perhaps TRBD1 (6 bases). CDR1 is SEHNR and CDR2 is FQNEAQ in the germline V gene (reference sequence). CDR3 length equals 14 residues. The V end lost 4 bases, the J end lost 3 bases, and 13 bases lay between the germline ends.

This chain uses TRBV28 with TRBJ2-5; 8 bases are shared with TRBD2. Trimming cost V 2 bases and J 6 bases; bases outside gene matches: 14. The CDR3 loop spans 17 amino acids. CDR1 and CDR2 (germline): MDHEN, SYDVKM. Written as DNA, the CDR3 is TGTGCCAGCAGTTTACTGAGCGGGGGAAGATTGGTGAAGACCCAGTACTTC. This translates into CASSLLSGGRLVKTQYF.